This record looks at one TCR beta chain sequence and its context. Its antigen is unidentified. This sample was taken from a study of a mutant IDH1 vaccine in newly diagnosed glioma. Across the study: With temozolomide cycles, or 4-6 weeks after radiotherapy alone, vaccination was started.

The time point here: week 11, during vaccination. Topical imiquimod was applied with each vaccine dose, which held 300 ug of mutant IDH1 20-mer peptide. The V gene end was trimmed by 0 bases and the J gene end by 7 bases; junction bases not matched to a gene: 0. The CDR3 runs to 13 residues. From germline, CDR1 is SGHTA and CDR2 FQGTGA. Produced via immunoSEQ multiplex PCR; TCRdb's table is partial and in-frame only. The sample shows fewer than 45,000 clones, 84% of them seen only once. J is TRBJ1-1 and V is TRBV7-3, with 9 positions matching TRBD1. Sequenced material: PBMCs, taken from a glioma patient whose treatment included an IDH1 peptide vaccine. This sequence was found in a man aged 40-50 years with glioma. CDR3 nucleotides: TGTGCCAGCAGCTTAACGGACAGGGGTGAAGCTTTCTTT. It encodes CASSLTDRGEAFF.